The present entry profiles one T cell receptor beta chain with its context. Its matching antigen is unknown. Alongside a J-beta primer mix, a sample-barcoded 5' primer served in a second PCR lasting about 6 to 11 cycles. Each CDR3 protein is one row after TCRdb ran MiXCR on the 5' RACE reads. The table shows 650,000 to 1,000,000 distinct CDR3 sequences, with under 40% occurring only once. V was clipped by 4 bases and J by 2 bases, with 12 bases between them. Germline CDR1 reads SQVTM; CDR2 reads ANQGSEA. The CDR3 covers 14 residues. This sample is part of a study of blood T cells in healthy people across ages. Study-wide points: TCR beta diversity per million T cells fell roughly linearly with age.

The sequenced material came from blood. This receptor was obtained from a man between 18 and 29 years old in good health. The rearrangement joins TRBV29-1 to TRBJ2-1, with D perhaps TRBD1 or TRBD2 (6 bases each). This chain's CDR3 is CSVGGAGTYNEQFF. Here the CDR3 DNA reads TGCAGCGTTGGGGGGGCCGGCACCTACAATGAGCAGTTCTTC.